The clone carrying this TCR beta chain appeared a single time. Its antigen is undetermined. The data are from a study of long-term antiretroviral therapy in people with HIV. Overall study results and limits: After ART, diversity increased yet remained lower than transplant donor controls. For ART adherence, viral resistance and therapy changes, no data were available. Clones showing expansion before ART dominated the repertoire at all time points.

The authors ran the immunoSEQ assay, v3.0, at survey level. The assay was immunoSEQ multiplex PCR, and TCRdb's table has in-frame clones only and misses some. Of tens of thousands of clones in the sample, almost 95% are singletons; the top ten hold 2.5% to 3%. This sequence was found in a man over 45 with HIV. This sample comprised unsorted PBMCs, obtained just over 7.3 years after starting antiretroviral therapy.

The CDR3 loop reads CASSFAGQGAQYF. CDR3 nucleotides: TGTGCCAGCAGCTTTGCGGGACAGGGTGCGCAGTACTTC. The chain is built from TRBV7-9 and TRBJ2-7; 9 bases agree with TRBD1. The CDR3 runs 13 residues. The germline CDR1 and CDR2 sequences are SEHNR and FQNEAQ (reference sequence). V lost 3 bases and J lost 9; bases outside the gene matches: 6.